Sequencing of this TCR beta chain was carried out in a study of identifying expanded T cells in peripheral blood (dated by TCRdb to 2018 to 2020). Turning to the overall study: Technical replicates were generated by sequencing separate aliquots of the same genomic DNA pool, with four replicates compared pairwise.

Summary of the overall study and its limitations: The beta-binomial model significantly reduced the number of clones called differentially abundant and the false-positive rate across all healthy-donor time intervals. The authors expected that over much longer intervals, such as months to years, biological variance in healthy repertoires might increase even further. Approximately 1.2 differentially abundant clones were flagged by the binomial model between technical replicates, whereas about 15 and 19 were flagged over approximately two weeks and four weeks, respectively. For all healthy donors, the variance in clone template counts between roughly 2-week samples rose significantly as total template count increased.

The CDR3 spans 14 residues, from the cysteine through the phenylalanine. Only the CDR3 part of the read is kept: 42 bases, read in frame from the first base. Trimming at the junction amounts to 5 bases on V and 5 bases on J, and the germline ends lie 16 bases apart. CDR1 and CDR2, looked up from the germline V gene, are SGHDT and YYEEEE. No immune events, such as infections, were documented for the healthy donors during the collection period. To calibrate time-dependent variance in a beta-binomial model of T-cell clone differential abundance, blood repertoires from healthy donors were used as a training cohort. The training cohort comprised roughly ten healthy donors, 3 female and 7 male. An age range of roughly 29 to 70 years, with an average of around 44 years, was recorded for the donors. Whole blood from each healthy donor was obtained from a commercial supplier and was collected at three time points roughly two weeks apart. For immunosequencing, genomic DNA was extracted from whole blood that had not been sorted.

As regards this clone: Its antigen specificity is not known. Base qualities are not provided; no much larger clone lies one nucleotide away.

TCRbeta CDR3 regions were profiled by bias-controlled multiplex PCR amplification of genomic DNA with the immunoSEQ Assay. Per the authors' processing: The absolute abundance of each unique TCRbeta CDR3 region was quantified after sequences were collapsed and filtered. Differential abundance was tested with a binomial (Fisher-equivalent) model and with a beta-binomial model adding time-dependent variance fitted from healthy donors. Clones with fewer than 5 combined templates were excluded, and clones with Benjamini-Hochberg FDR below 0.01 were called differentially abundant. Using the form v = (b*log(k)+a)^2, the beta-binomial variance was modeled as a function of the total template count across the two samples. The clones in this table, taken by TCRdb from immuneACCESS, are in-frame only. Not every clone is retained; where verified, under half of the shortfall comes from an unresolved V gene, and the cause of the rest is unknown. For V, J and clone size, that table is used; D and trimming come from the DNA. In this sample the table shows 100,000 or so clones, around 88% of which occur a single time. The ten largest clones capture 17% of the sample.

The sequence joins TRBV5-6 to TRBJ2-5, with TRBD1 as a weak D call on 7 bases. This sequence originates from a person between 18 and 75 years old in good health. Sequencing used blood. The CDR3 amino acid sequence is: CASREGAMWETQYF. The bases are TGTGCCAGCAGGGAGGGGGCAATGTGGGAGACCCAGTACTTC.